Listed below are T cell receptor beta chains from one sample, sequenced in a study of T-cell reconstitution after alpha-beta-depleted transplantation in children. One entry per CDR3 protein, called by TCRdb with MiXCR from the PCR reads. The sample shows roughly 280,000 distinct CDR3 sequences, around 10% of them seen only once. The sample here was peripheral blood, taken 180 days after TCRalphabeta/CD19-depleted stem cell transplant. The receptors originated from a male patient aged 2-15 years who had a stem cell transplant for chronic granulomatous disease, so the T cells may come from the graft donor. Both conserved end residues are part of each CDR3. Fields, in order: clone size, V gene, J gene, D gene, CDR3 DNA, CDR3 protein. D genes are given only for firm matches. Not all rows give a size; the values are once, few, many and, for expanded clones, a class.

many,TRBV25-1,TRBJ1-2,TRBD1,TGTGCCAGCAGTGAGATGGGACAGTTCTATGGCTACACCTTC,CASSEMGQFYGYTF
many,TRBV11-2,TRBJ2-7,-,TGTGCCAGCAGCCAAGAGGGTACAGCAGGCTACGAGCAGTACTTC,CASSQEGTAGYEQYF
-,TRBV7-9,TRBJ1-1,-,TGTGCCAGCAGCTTAGAAGGGGCAGCTTTCTTT,CASSLEGAAFF
many,TRBV5-8,TRBJ2-5,TRBD1,TGTGCCAGCATTCTATACCAGGGGGAGAGGGAGACCCAGTACTTC,CASILYQGERETQYF
many,TRBV28,TRBJ1-5,TRBD1,TGTGCCAGCAGTGGCGGACAGGGAAATCAGCCCCAGCATTTT,CASSGGQGNQPQHF
many,TRBV6-2/TRBV6-3,TRBJ2-3,-,TGTGCCAGCAGTTACTGGGGGAATCGGGGAGATACGCAGTATTTT,CASSYWGNRGDTQYF
many,TRBV20-1,TRBJ2-4,-,TGCAGTGCTAGTCTTAGCGGAGCCAAAAACATTCAGTACTTC,CSASLSGAKNIQYF
many,TRBV7-7,TRBJ2-7,TRBD1,TGTGCTAGCAGCCCATGGACAGGGCCTTCCTACGAGCAGTACTTC,CASSPWTGPSYEQYF
many,TRBV12-3/TRBV12-4,TRBJ2-7,-,TGTGCCAGCAGTACCCAAGGGAAGCAGTACTTC,CASSTQGKQYF
-,TRBV5-1,TRBJ2-7,-,TGCGCCAGCAGCCCAGACAGCTCCGAGCAGTACTTC,CASSPDSSEQYF
few,TRBV30,TRBJ2-2,-,TGTGCCTGGAACACCGCGTCCAGAGCCGGGGAGCTGTTTTTT,CAWNTASRAGELFF
many,TRBV2,TRBJ1-3,-,TGTGCCAGCAGTGCGTTAGGAAGCTCTGGAAACACCATATATTTT,CASSALGSSGNTIYF
many,TRBV3-1,TRBJ2-2,TRBD2,TGTGCCAGCAGCCACCATCGTGGACTAGCGGGAGGAGGGGCCGGGGAGCTGTTTTTT,CASSHHRGLAGGGAGELFF
many,TRBV7-2,TRBJ1-4,-,TGTGCCAGCAGCTTAGACGGAGGTGAAAAACTGTTTTTT,CASSLDGGEKLFF
many,TRBV5-1,TRBJ2-7,-,TGCGCCAGCAGCTTGGCCCGAGGGGGAGTCGAGCAGTACTTC,CASSLARGGVEQYF
many,TRBV20-1,TRBJ2-1,TRBD2,TGCAGTGCTAGACCACTAGCGGGGAATTACAATGAGCAGTTCTTC,CSARPLAGNYNEQFF
-,TRBV4-2,TRBJ2-7,-,TGTGCCAGCAGCCAAGAGGCATTTTCCTACGAGCAGTACTTC,CASSQEAFSYEQYF
once,TRBV24-1,TRBJ2-1,-,TGTGCCACCAGTGACTCTAGGGGGGGAACCAATGAGCAGTTCTTC,CATSDSRGGTNEQFF
many,TRBV6-2/TRBV6-3,TRBJ2-1,-,TGTGCCAGCAGTGATGGGGAATACAATGAGCAGTTCTTC,CASSDGEYNEQFF
many,TRBV5-1,TRBJ2-7,-,TGCGCCAGCAGCTTGGCGTTTGGGACCAACGTGCCCTACGAGCAGTACTTC,CASSLAFGTNVPYEQYF
many,TRBV16,TRBJ2-1,TRBD2,TGTGCCAGCAGCCAATCTACAGCGGGGGGCTACAATGAGCAGTTCTTC,CASSQSTAGGYNEQFF
few,TRBV20-1,TRBJ2-7,-,TGCAGTGCAAGAGGGGGGATCGACTACGAGCAGTACTTC,CSARGGIDYEQYF
many,TRBV7-2,TRBJ2-6,-,TGTGCCAGCGCCTCCCAGATCTCTGGGGCCAACGTCCTGACTTTC,CASASQISGANVLTF
few,TRBV12-3/TRBV12-4,TRBJ2-7,TRBD1,TGTGCCAGCAGCCAGACAGGGGGTCCTACCTACGAGCAGTACTTC,CASSQTGGPTYEQYF
many,TRBV7-9,TRBJ2-7,-,TGTGCCAGCAGCTTAGAGGTGTGGCCCGAGCAGTACTTC,CASSLEVWPEQYF
many,TRBV9,TRBJ1-3,-,TGTGCCAGCAGCGGGGCCAGCGCGGCCAACTCTGGAAACACCATATATTTT,CASSGASAANSGNTIYF
-,TRBV3-1,TRBJ2-7,TRBD2,TGTGCCAGCAGCCAAGGGGGTCGACTAGCGGGAACCTACGAGCAGTACTTC,CASSQGGRLAGTYEQYF
many,TRBV29-1,TRBJ2-7,-,TGCAGCGTCGAAGGACCCTACCCTCACTACGAGCAGTACTTC,CSVEGPYPHYEQYF
many,TRBV20-1,TRBJ2-7,-,TGCAGTGCTGTCCGGGGTATGGCCTACGAGCAGTACTTC,CSAVRGMAYEQYF